Listed below are T cell receptor beta chains from one sample, sequenced in a study of cytomegalovirus exposure and HLA in healthy donors. The table came from immunoSEQ multiplex PCR; TCRdb's copy has only in-frame clones and leaves some out. This repertoire shows 150,000 to 200,000 clones, 65% to 90% found once; its top ten account for about 2.5%. The sequencing sample was made of PBMCs. The source is a woman between 45 and 65 years old in good health and CMV-seronegative. The CDR3 runs from the conserved cysteine through the conserved F or W. A D gene is named only where the DNA matches it firmly. Size is omitted from some rows. Given values are once, few, many or a class for expanded clones.

v_gene	d_gene	abundance	j_gene	CDR3aa	CDR3nt
TRBV28	-	-	TRBJ1-5	CASTSPGDRNQPQHF	TGTGCCAGCACCTCCCCGGGTGATCGTAATCAGCCCCAGCATTTT
TRBV7-8	TRBD2	-	TRBJ2-7	CASSFSGYSYEQYF	TGTGCCAGCAGCTTTAGCGGGTACTCCTACGAGCAGTACTTC
TRBV28	-	-	TRBJ1-2	CASVIGGESYGYTF	TGTGCCAGCGTGATCGGAGGGGAAAGCTATGGCTACACCTTC
TRBV28	TRBD2	once	TRBJ2-7	CASSSPGLAGGSEQYF	TGTGCCAGCAGTTCGCCGGGACTAGCGGGAGGCAGCGAGCAGTACTTC
TRBV7-7	TRBD2	-	TRBJ2-5	CASSSGTSGRASRETQYF	TGTGCCAGCAGCTCCGGGACTAGCGGGAGGGCCTCAAGAGAGACCCAGTACTTC
TRBV28	TRBD2	-	TRBJ2-7	CASTGAGGLSYEQYF	TGTGCCAGCACCGGAGCGGGGGGCCTCTCCTACGAGCAGTACTTC
TRBV6-1	TRBD1	-	TRBJ1-2	CASTRDRGLYGYTF	TGTGCCAGCACCCGGGACAGGGGGTTGTATGGCTACACCTTC
TRBV27	TRBD1	-	TRBJ2-7	CASSFRRDRGLYEQYF	TGTGCCAGCAGTTTCCGCCGGGACAGGGGCTTATACGAGCAGTACTTC
TRBV19	TRBD1	-	TRBJ1-1	CASSPDRDTEAFF	TGTGCCAGTAGTCCCGACAGGGACACTGAAGCTTTCTTT
TRBV11-2	-	-	TRBJ1-2	CASSWGGVGYGYTF	TGTGCCAGCAGCTGGGGGGGGGTGGGGTATGGCTACACCTTC
TRBV30	-	-	TRBJ2-1	CAWVGGTGGNNEQFF	TGTGCCTGGGTCGGAGGGACCGGGGGTAACAATGAGCAGTTCTTC
TRBV27	-	once	TRBJ2-3	CASRPISGTSTDTQYF	TGTGCCAGCAGACCTATCAGCGGAACTAGCACAGATACGCAGTATTTT
TRBV5-6	-	-	TRBJ2-1	CASSLREAETQVF	TGTGCCAGCAGCCTTAGGGAAGCGGAAACCCAGGTCTTC
TRBV6-5	TRBD1	-	TRBJ1-5	CATKQGTQPQHF	TGTGCCACCAAACAGGGGACTCAGCCCCAGCATTTT
TRBV7-9	-	-	TRBJ1-5	CASSFGGADQPQHF	TGTGCCAGCAGCTTTGGGGGGGCGGATCAGCCCCAGCATTTT
TRBV27	-	-	TRBJ2-5	CASSQRSYQETQYF	TGTGCCAGCAGTCAACGGTCTTACCAAGAGACCCAGTACTTC
TRBV5-1	TRBD2	-	TRBJ2-1	CASSLGLASSYNEQFF	TGCGCCAGCAGCTTGGGACTAGCTAGCTCCTACAATGAGCAGTTCTTC
TRBV20-1	-	-	TRBJ1-1	CSAHVGGAAFF	TGCAGTGCGCACGTCGGGGGGGCTGCTTTCTTT
TRBV7-8	TRBD1	few	TRBJ1-6	CASSSRTGGAWDRNSPLHF	TGTGCCAGCAGCTCAAGGACAGGGGGCGCCTGGGATAGGAATTCACCCCTCCACTTT
TRBV29-1	TRBD1	-	TRBJ1-1	CSAGVGGQGPFF	TGCAGCGCTGGTGTTGGGGGACAGGGTCCTTTCTTT
TRBV28	-	-	TRBJ2-7	CASSPQRYEQYF	TGTGCCAGCAGTCCCCAGCGTTACGAGCAGTACTTC
TRBV9	-	-	TRBJ2-3	CASSVALGVGDTQYF	TGTGCCAGCAGCGTAGCTCTAGGGGTAGGGGATACGCAGTATTTT
TRBV7-2	TRBD2	-	TRBJ2-3	CASSLGSGRADTQYF	TGTGCCAGCAGCTTAGGGAGCGGGAGAGCAGATACGCAGTATTTT
TRBV25-1	-	-	TRBJ2-4	CASSEWGDGKNIQYF	TGTGCCAGCAGTGAATGGGGGGATGGCAAAAACATTCAGTACTTC
TRBV18	TRBD2	-	TRBJ2-3	CASSPLSGGRPSTDTQYF	TGTGCCAGCTCACCTTTGTCAGGCGGGAGACCCAGCACAGATACGCAGTATTTT
TRBV28	-	-	TRBJ2-7	CASTPRQVSYEQYF	TGTGCCAGCACCCCCCGGCAGGTCTCCTACGAGCAGTACTTC
TRBV28	-	-	TRBJ1-2	CASGGQFGQGNYGYTF	TGTGCCAGCGGCGGACAGTTCGGACAAGGGAACTATGGCTACACCTTC
TRBV18	-	-	TRBJ1-1	CASSPGTTRNTEAFF	TGTGCCAGCTCACCAGGGACAACACGGAACACTGAAGCTTTCTTT
TRBV2	TRBD1	-	TRBJ1-1	CASGTGSGLAFF	TGTGCCAGCGGGACAGGGAGTGGATTGGCTTTCTTT
TRBV7-8	-	-	TRBJ2-5	CASSLMGGDRETQYF	TGTGCCAGCAGCTTAATGGGCGGGGATCGGGAGACCCAGTACTTC
TRBV27	TRBD2	-	TRBJ2-7	CASTGSGSAHEQYF	TGTGCCAGCACGGGAAGCGGGAGCGCTCACGAGCAGTACTTC
TRBV28	-	-	TRBJ1-5	CASSLILNQPQHF	TGTGCCAGCAGTTTAATCCTGAATCAGCCCCAGCATTTT
TRBV19	TRBD1	-	TRBJ2-2	CASSLTGGIGGELFF	TGTGCCAGTAGTCTCACAGGGGGCATCGGCGGGGAGCTGTTTTTT
TRBV7-9	-	-	TRBJ1-2	CASSKDSPYGYTF	TGTGCCAGCAGCAAGGACAGCCCCTATGGCTACACCTTC
TRBV15	-	-	TRBJ1-1	CATSREPRGRTEAFF	TGTGCCACCAGCAGAGAACCCAGGGGCCGGACTGAAGCTTTCTTT
TRBV30	-	-	TRBJ1-4	CAPKQENEKLFF	TGTGCCCCGAAACAGGAGAATGAAAAACTGTTTTTT
TRBV11-2	-	-	TRBJ2-7	CASSPPGKVEQYF	TGTGCCAGCAGCCCTCCCGGGAAGGTCGAGCAGTACTTC
TRBV21-1	-	-	TRBJ2-6	CASSIPSSGANVLTF	TGTGCCAGCAGCATCCCCAGCTCTGGGGCCAACGTCCTGACTTTC
TRBV4-2	-	-	TRBJ2-1	CASSATVSSYNEQFF	TGTGCCAGCAGCGCTACAGTGAGCTCCTACAATGAGCAGTTCTTC
TRBV27	TRBD1	-	TRBJ2-1	CASSSGQEQFF	TGTGCCAGCAGTTCGGGACAGGAGCAGTTCTTC
TRBV13	-	once	TRBJ1-3	CASTLGTLRNTIYF	TGTGCCAGCACCCTCGGGACTTTAAGAAACACCATATATTTT